This T cell receptor beta chain was sequenced in a study of T cell responses to AZD1222 COVID-19 vaccine. Study-level results: Repertoires in all cases were sampled only once the peak T cell response had passed. The sample set comprised mostly white British donors with more females, and clonal diversity was possibly underestimated. There were vaccine-associated CD4 TCRs across spike, dominant at 160-218 and 743-854.

To note about this clone: Its matching antigen is unknown.

V shed 6 bases, J shed 2 bases, and the junction held 13 bases outside the gene matches. This CDR3 spans 16 amino acids. CDR1 is KGHSH, CDR2 LQKENI, per germline. Sequenced by immunoSEQ multiplex PCR; TCRdb stores in-frame clones only, minus some. The table shows around 100,000 clones, with 70% to 90% occurring only once. The receptor's source is an adult in good health. V and J are TRBV18 and TRBJ2-7; 7 bases line up with TRBD2. The sequencing used peripheral blood, collected on day 0 of MenACWY control vaccination. As DNA, the CDR3 is TGTGCCAGCTCTCCTTCGCCGGGGGGAGGGACCTACGAGCAGTACTTC. This sequence encodes CASSPSPGGGTYEQYF. The variable domain in full, completed from reference TRBV18 and TRBJ2-7, reads NAGVMQNPRHLVRRRGQEARLRCSPMKGHSHVYWYRQLPEEGLKFMVYLQKENIIDESGMPKERFSAEFPKEGPSILRIQQVVRGDSAAYFCASSPSPGGGTYEQYFGPGTRLTVT.